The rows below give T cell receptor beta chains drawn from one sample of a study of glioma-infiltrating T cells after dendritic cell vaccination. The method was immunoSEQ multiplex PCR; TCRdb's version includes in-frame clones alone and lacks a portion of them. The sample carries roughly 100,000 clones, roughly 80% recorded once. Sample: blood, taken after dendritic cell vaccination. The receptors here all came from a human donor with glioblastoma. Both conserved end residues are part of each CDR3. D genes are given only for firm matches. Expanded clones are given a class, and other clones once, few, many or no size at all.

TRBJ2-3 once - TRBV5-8 CASSPTPPGDTQYF TGTGCCAGCAGCCCAACCCCCCCAGGGGATACGCAGTATTTT
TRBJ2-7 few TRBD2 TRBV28 CASTITTSREQYF TGTGCCAGCACCATAACGACTAGCCGCGAGCAGTACTTC
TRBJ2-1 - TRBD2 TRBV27 CASSIAGGNEQFF TGTGCCAGCAGTATAGCGGGGGGCAATGAGCAGTTCTTC
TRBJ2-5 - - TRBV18 CASSRSVEETQYF TGTGCCAGCTCACGATCGGTAGAAGAGACCCAGTACTTC
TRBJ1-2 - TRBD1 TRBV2 CASGGGTGIGYGYTF TGTGCCAGCGGGGGGGGGACAGGGATAGGTTATGGCTACACCTTC
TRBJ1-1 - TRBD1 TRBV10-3 CAIRQGGMNTEAFF TGTGCCATCAGACAGGGGGGAATGAACACTGAAGCTTTCTTT
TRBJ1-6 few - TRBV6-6 CASSGAGHSPLHF TGTGCCAGCAGTGGTGCAGGGCATTCACCCCTCCACTTT
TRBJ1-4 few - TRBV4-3 CASSQDRQEKLFF TGCGCCAGCAGCCAGGACCGACAGGAAAAACTGTTTTTT
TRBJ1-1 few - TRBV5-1 CASSPRGGLNTEAFF TGCGCCAGCAGCCCTAGGGGGGGACTGAACACTGAAGCTTTCTTT
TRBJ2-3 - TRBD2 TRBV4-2 CASSQPGLAGTTRATDTQYF TGTGCCAGCAGCCAACCTGGACTAGCGGGAACCACAAGGGCCACAGATACGCAGTATTTT
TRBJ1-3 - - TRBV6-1 CASSEPTSGNTIYF TGTGCCAGCAGCGAACCTACTTCTGGAAACACCATATATTTT
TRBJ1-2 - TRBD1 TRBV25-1 CASRPHGQGAYGYTF TGTGCCAGCAGGCCACATGGACAGGGGGCGTATGGCTACACCTTC
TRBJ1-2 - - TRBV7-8 CASSSDRSNYGYTF TGTGCCAGCAGCTCAGACAGAAGTAACTATGGCTACACCTTC
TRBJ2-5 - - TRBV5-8 CASSAGTAQETQYF TGTGCCAGCAGCGCGGGGACAGCCCAAGAGACCCAGTACTTC
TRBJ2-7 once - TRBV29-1 CSVEYSYEQYF TGCAGCGTTGAGTATTCCTACGAGCAGTACTTC
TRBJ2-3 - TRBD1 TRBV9 CASSVRQGADTQYF TGTGCCAGCAGCGTACGACAGGGGGCAGATACGCAGTATTTT
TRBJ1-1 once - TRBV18 CASYPRTPISSTEAFF TGTGCCAGCTATCCGAGGACACCCATCTCGTCAACTGAAGCTTTCTTT
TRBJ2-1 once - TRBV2 CASSGAPVVINEQFF TGTGCCAGCAGTGGGGCGCCAGTAGTAATCAATGAGCAGTTCTTC
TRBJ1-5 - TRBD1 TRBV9 CASSVGQGAQPQHF TGTGCCAGCAGCGTTGGACAGGGCGCTCAGCCCCAGCATTTT
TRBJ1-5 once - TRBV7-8 CASRRGTLVNQPQHF TGTGCCAGCAGACGAGGGACACTCGTTAATCAGCCCCAGCATTTT